The next 16 T cell receptor beta chains were all read from a single sample in a study of monozygotic twins with inflammatory bowel disease. Each CDR3 protein gets one entry in TCRdb, which reprocessed the 5' RACE reads and gives no DNA. The table gives approximately 390,000 distinct CDR3 sequences; the top ten clones make up approximately 2.3% of it. Sequenced: blood. The receptors stem from a human donor with ulcerative colitis or Crohn's disease, or a healthy co-twin of an affected twin (not recorded which).

V usage is TRBV7-7 and J usage is TRBJ2-3; TCRdb picks TRBD1, but there is no DNA to check that call. The CDR3 is made up of 15 amino acids. Germline V CDR1 and CDR2: SSHAT, FNYEAQ (reference sequence). The CDR3 protein is CASSLAGDGKDTQYF. The whole variable domain, remainder taken from reference TRBV7-7 and TRBJ2-3, is GAGVSQSPRYKVTKRGQDVTLRCDPISSHATLYWYQQALGQGPEFLTYFNYEAQPDKSGLPSDRFSAERPEGSISTLTIQRTEQRDSAMYRCASSLAGDGKDTQYFGPGTRLTVL.

V usage is TRBV7-2 and J usage is TRBJ2-5; there is no DNA to check the TCRdb D call of TRBD1. Germline loops: CDR1 SGHTA, CDR2 FQGNSA. The CDR3 consists of 15 residues. The CDR3 here is CASSLFLAGEETQYF.

V usage is TRBV12-3 or TRBV12-4 and J usage is TRBJ1-5. This CDR3 region has 16 residues. The CDR3 here is CASSFLTGAVAQPQHF.

V gene TRBV5-1 combines with J gene TRBJ2-3; as DNA is missing, the TRBD1 call by TCRdb cannot be tested. The CDR3 totals 17 residues. Looked up from germline, CDR1 is SGHRS and CDR2 is YFSETQ. The CDR3 protein is CASSLAPYRGQTDTQYF.

The J gene is TRBJ1-5, the V gene TRBV5-1. Per germline, CDR1 SGHRS and CDR2 YFSETQ. This CDR3 comprises 15 residues. CDR3 loop: CASSIGQGGNQPQHF.

V gene TRBV4-3 combines with J gene TRBJ2-3. CDR1 and CDR2 from the germline V gene are LGHNA and YSLEER. This CDR3 has 17 amino acids. This CDR3 reads CASSQDTRGPSTDTQYF.

The chain carries TRBV7-3 and TRBJ1-1; TCRdb designates TRBD1, a call that cannot be tested without DNA. The V gene's germline CDR1 is SGHTA and CDR2 FQGTGA. The CDR3 covers 13 residues. CDR3 in amino acids: CASSAGQGGLAFF. Full variable domain (remainder filled in from reference TRBV7-3 and TRBJ1-1): GAGVSQTPSNKVTEKGKYVELRCDPISGHTALYWYRQSLGQGPEFLIYFQGTGAADDSGLPNDRFFAVRPEGSVSTLKIQRTERGDSAVYLCASSAGQGGLAFFGQGTRLTVV.

This chain uses TRBV10-3 with TRBJ1-5; TCRdb's D gene call, TRBD1, goes unchecked for lack of DNA. The CDR3 is 13 residues long. Germline CDR1 reads ENHRY; CDR2 reads SYGVKD. The CDR3 here is CAISGNSNQPQHF.

The CDR3 protein is CASSLTGEYGYTF. The genes are TRBV5-1 and TRBJ1-2; there is no DNA to check the TCRdb D call of TRBD1. This CDR3 contains 13 residues. Germline CDR1 and CDR2: SGHRS and YFSETQ. Full variable domain (remainder filled in from reference TRBV5-1 and TRBJ1-2): KAGVTQTPRYLIKTRGQQVTLSCSPISGHRSVSWYQQTPGQGLQFLFEYFSETQRNKGNFPGRFSGRQFSNSRSEMNVSTLELGDSALYLCASSLTGEYGYTFGSGTRLTVV.

This chain connects TRBV28 to TRBJ2-7; TCRdb names TRBD2, which stays unverified in the absence of DNA. The CDR3 is made up of 14 amino acids. Germline assignment: CDR1 MDHEN and CDR2 SYDVKM. The CDR3 sequence is CASSSGLAVYEQYF.

The rearrangement joins TRBV5-1 to TRBJ2-1. Germline CDR1 is SGHRS and CDR2 is YFSETQ. This CDR3 contains 15 residues. CDR3 in amino acids: CASSPIPGSYNEQFF.

The rearrangement links TRBV18 to TRBJ2-1; the D call of TRBD1 rests on TCRdb alone, since no DNA is present to check it. The germline V gene encodes CDR1 KGHSH and CDR2 LQKENI. The CDR3 runs 14 residues. The CDR3 reads CASSPRGVLGEQFF.

The chain employs TRBV14 and TRBJ2-3; no DNA is available, so the TRBD2 call from TCRdb remains unchecked. Per the germline V gene, CDR1 is SGHDN and CDR2 is FVKESK. The CDR3 consists of 15 residues. CDR3 loop: CASSQGLSGTDTQYF.

V usage is TRBV10-3 and J usage is TRBJ1-6. The CDR3 spans 14 residues. Germline CDR1 is ENHRY and CDR2 is SYGVKD. The CDR3 here is CAISESTANSPLHF.

The chain has TRBV20-1 and TRBJ1-1; TCRdb designates TRBD1, a call that cannot be tested without DNA. This CDR3 comprises 14 residues. The germline gives CDR1 DFQATT, CDR2 SNEGSKA (reference sequence). The CDR3 reads CSADRQGRITEAFF.

The rearrangement uses TRBV6-6 and TRBJ2-5. The length of the CDR3 is 11 residues. The germline CDR1 and CDR2 sequences are MNHNY and SVGAGI (reference sequence). This chain's CDR3 is CASSYSETQYF.